This T cell receptor beta chain stems from a study of regulatory and conventional T cells in RAG deficiency. Findings of the study overall: Control T-cell subsets had markedly higher Shannon entropy and lower Simpson indices than RAG-deficient patients.

Concerning this clone: The antigen remains unidentified.

Conventional CD4+ T cells were sorted from blood as CD25-low CD127-high cells. Profiled with immunoSEQ multiplex PCR; TCRdb holds only in-frame clones, not every one. The profile shows more than 8,500 clones, around 94% of them singletons. CDR3 size: 16 residues. Trimming removed 0 bases at V and 2 bases at J, with 13 bases between. Germline assignment: CDR1 SGDLS and CDR2 YYNGEE. Sequenced sample: CD4+ effector T cells sorted from blood. This chain joins TRBV9 and TRBJ2-3; no reliable D call. The source is a human donor with RAG deficiency presenting as severe combined immunodeficiency. CDR3 sequence reads: CASSVGYNSLTDTQYF. CDR3 bases: TGTGCCAGCAGCGTAGGGTATAATAGCCTCACAGATACGCAGTATTTT.